What follows are 23 T cell receptor beta chains derived from one specimen sequenced in a study of CD8+ T cells in alopecia areata. Isolated RNA was reverse transcribed into cDNA used as the sequencing template. Only in-frame clones appear in the TCRdb table, and some are missing; sequencing was by immunoSEQ multiplex PCR. Of roughly 120,000 clones in the sample, about 54% were seen once. Treatment in this sample: oral pan-JAK inhibitor, 5-10 mg twice daily. This sample comprised CD8+ T cells sorted from blood, obtained at week 4, from a patient treated with tofacitinib. These receptors were taken from a human donor with alopecia areata.

The V and J genes are TRBV25-1 and TRBJ2-1; 8 bases line up with TRBD1. J gave up 10 bases and V 7 bases, and 9 bases lay outside the gene matches. The germline CDR1 and CDR2 sequences are MGHDK and SYGVNS. This CDR3 spans 13 amino acids. In DNA form, the CDR3 reads TGTGCCAGCACTCCTAGGACAGGGATGGAGCAGTTCTTC. Protein sequence: CASTPRTGMEQFF.

This CDR3 reads CASSSLKRGEANEQFF. The DNA for the CDR3 is TGTGCCAGCAGCTCTCTTAAGCGGGGGGAAGCGAATGAGCAGTTCTTC. The chain uses TRBV5-6 and TRBJ2-1, with 9 bases matching TRBD2. CDR1 and CDR2 (germline): SGHDT, YYEEEE. The CDR3 consists of 16 residues. V lost 3 bases, J lost 7 bases, and 11 bases stayed unmatched. Supplemented by reference TRBV5-6 and TRBJ2-1, the full variable domain reads DAGVTQSPTHLIKTRGQQVTLRCSPKSGHDTVSWYQQALGQGPQFIFQYYEEEERQRGNFPDRFSGHQFPNYSSELNVNALLLGDSALYLCASSSLKRGEANEQFFGPGTRLTVL.

This clone came up a few times. In DNA form, the CDR3 reads TGCGCCAGCAGCCAAGATCCCGGCCCCTACGAGCAGTACTTC. Its protein is CASSQDPGPYEQYF. The chain employs TRBV4-3 and TRBJ2-7; D gene uncertain. The CDR3 length is 14 residues. V was trimmed by 0 bases and J by 2 bases, leaving 8 bases between them. Per the germline V gene, CDR1 is LGHNA and CDR2 is YSLEER.

This rearrangement joins TRBV7-8 to TRBJ2-7; possibly TRBD2 for D (6 bases). Germline V lookup: CDR1 SGHVS, CDR2 FQNEAQ. V lost 0 bases and J 5 bases, leaving 11 bases between the germline ends. The CDR3 loop spans 14 amino acids. This chain's CDR3 is CASSLARGYHEQYF. The CDR3 DNA reads TGTGCCAGCAGCTTAGCACGGGGGTACCACGAGCAGTACTTC. Full variable domain (remainder filled in from reference TRBV7-8 and TRBJ2-7): GAGVSQSPRYKVAKRGQDVALRCDPISGHVSLFWYQQALGQGPEFLTYFQNEAQLDKSGLPSDRFFAERPEGSVSTLKIQRTQQEDSAVYLCASSLARGYHEQYFGPGTRLTVT.

The genes are TRBV30 and TRBJ2-1; D perhaps matches TRBD2 (5 bases). The CDR3 length is 13 residues. CDR1 and CDR2 (germline): GTSNPN, SVGIG (reference sequence). V lost 6 bases to trimming and J lost 0 bases, with 9 bases between them. CDR3 residues: CACERSSYNEQFF. CDR3 nucleotides: TGTGCCTGCGAGCGGAGCTCCTACAATGAGCAGTTCTTC.

The chain links TRBV29-1 to TRBJ2-2, with 8 bases fitting TRBD2. The J segment lost 2 bases and the V segment lost 4 bases, leaving 6 bases of the junction unmatched. Germline V gives CDR1 SQVTM, CDR2 ANQGSEA. This CDR3 comprises 15 residues. This CDR3 is CSVAQAGENTGELFF. In DNA, the CDR3 is TGCAGCGTTGCCCAAGCGGGAGAAAACACCGGGGAGCTGTTTTTT.

This clone has more than one count but fewer than ten. The rearrangement links TRBV7-9 to TRBJ2-2; D remains ambiguous. Germline CDR1 is SEHNR and CDR2 is FQNEAQ (reference sequence). CDR3 length: 12 residues. Trimming took off 5 bases at V and 4 bases at J, with 5 bases between the two ends. The CDR3: CASSTFTGELFF. DNA of the CDR3: TGTGCCAGCAGCACCTTCACCGGGGAGCTGTTTTTT.

The chain carries TRBV27 and TRBJ2-5; D may be TRBD1 (5 bases). V was clipped by 6 bases and J by 2 bases, with 13 bases between them. Germline CDR1 is MNHEY and CDR2 is SMNVEV (reference sequence). The CDR3 spans 14 residues. The CDR3 sequence is CASRDRVGQETQYF. Here the CDR3 DNA reads TGTGCCAGCAGAGACAGAGTGGGACAAGAGACCCAGTACTTC.

Here the CDR3 DNA reads TGTGCCAGCAGCTCAGGATCCTCCTACGAGCAGTACTTC. This codes for CASSSGSSYEQYF. J is TRBJ2-7 and V is TRBV5-6; no clear D gene. The CDR3 covers 13 residues. CDR1 is SGHDT and CDR2 is YYEEEE in the germline V gene. With 3 bases removed from V and 0 bases from J, the gap between germline ends came to 7 bases.

CDR3 amino acids: CASSDTGGYEQYF. The DNA of the CDR3 is TGTGCCAGCAGTGATACAGGGGGGTACGAGCAGTACTTC. This rearrangement joins TRBV25-1 to TRBJ2-7, with 8 bases identical to TRBD1. The CDR3 has 13 amino acids. CDR1 is MGHDK, CDR2 SYGVNS, per germline. With 3 bases clipped from V and 4 bases from J, the junction kept 2 bases outside the gene matches.

About this clone: One junction end does not reproduce the germline sequence, and a read error may be involved. This CDR3 reads CASSQDPPRGDHSPPHF. Written as DNA, the CDR3 is TGTGCCAGCAGCCAAGATCCCCCCCGGGGAGACCATTCACCCCCCCACTTT. The genes are TRBV4-2 and TRBJ1-6; D uncertain. The CDR3 loop spans 17 amino acids. Germline values: CDR1 LGHNA, CDR2 YNFKEQ.

This chain connects TRBV5-1 to TRBJ1-1; D may be TRBD1 (6 bases). V was pared by 5 bases and J by 1 base, with 18 bases between. CDR3 length: 16 residues. CDR1 and CDR2 (germline): SGHRS, YFSETQ. The CDR3 coding sequence is TGCGCCAGCAGGATGGACCAGTGGGGGCGGAACACTGAAGCTTTCTTT. Protein: CASRMDQWGRNTEAFF.

J is TRBJ1-5 and V is TRBV23-1, with a tentative D call TRBD1 (6 bases). TRBV23-1 is sorted into the ORF group, with uncertain function. This CDR3 region has 16 residues. The V gene lost 3 bases and the J gene lost 2 bases, with 14 bases spanning the gap. CDR3 in amino acids: CASSHTGKEGNQPQHF. The CDR3 nucleotides read TGCGCCAGCAGTCATACAGGGAAAGAAGGCAATCAGCCCCAGCATTTT.

This clone has a handful of counts. The CDR3 sequence is CSVRMTSSDEQYF. The CDR3 region has the DNA TGCAGCGTACGCATGACTAGCTCTGACGAGCAGTACTTC. V gene TRBV29-1 combines with J gene TRBJ2-7, with 7 positions matching TRBD2. Germline values: CDR1 SQVTM, CDR2 ANQGSEA. CDR3 size: 13 residues. After removal of 6 bases from V and 5 bases from J, the junction contained 10 bases not matched to a gene.

This clone was seen a few times. CDR3 loop: CSVFQGRLEFF. CDR3 sequence (DNA): TGCAGCGTCTTTCAGGGGCGGCTTGAGTTCTTC. This chain links TRBV29-1 with TRBJ2-1; D is perhaps TRBD1 (6 bases). From germline, CDR1 is SQVTM and CDR2 ANQGSEA. V gave up 6 bases and J gave up 14 bases, with 17 bases separating them. The CDR3 runs to 11 residues.

The rearrangement uses TRBV23-1 and TRBJ1-5; D is uncertain. TRBV23-1 is flagged as an ORF with uncertain function. The CDR3 runs to 14 residues. V lost 7 bases and J 3 bases, leaving 13 bases between the germline ends. CDR3 sequence reads: CASIDQAPNQPQHF. The CDR3, as DNA: TGCGCCAGCATTGATCAGGCGCCCAATCAGCCCCAGCATTTT.

This clone showed up just a few times. The chain uses TRBV5-1 and TRBJ2-7, with D unclear. CDR3 length: 12 residues. From germline, CDR1 is SGHRS and CDR2 YFSETQ. V lost 2 bases and J lost 7, with 10 bases in between. CDR3 in DNA: TGCGCCAGCAGCTTTTTTGACGAGGAGCAGTACTTC. Translation gives CASSFFDEEQYF.

The chain carries TRBV30 and TRBJ1-1; D remains ambiguous. Germline CDR1 and CDR2: GTSNPN and SVGIG (reference sequence). The CDR3 is made up of 11 amino acids. Trimming removed 4 bases from V and 5 bases from J, with 8 bases in between. The CDR3 sequence: CAWTTGTEAFF. For the CDR3, the DNA is TGTGCCTGGACGACGGGGACTGAAGCTTTCTTT.

The rearrangement links TRBV6-5 to TRBJ1-6; 7 bases are shared with TRBD1. CDR3 length: 14 residues. The V gene's germline CDR1 is MNHEY and CDR2 SVGAGI. After removal of 5 bases from V and 8 bases from J, the junction contained 6 bases not matched to a gene. The CDR3 protein is CASSKTGSHSPLHF. CDR3 DNA sequence: TGTGCCAGCAGTAAGACAGGGAGTCATTCACCCCTCCACTTT.

The V gene is TRBV5-1, the J gene TRBJ1-5, with 9 bases aligning to TRBD1. Germline values: CDR1 SGHRS, CDR2 YFSETQ. V lost 0 bases and J lost 4; bases outside the gene matches: 5. The CDR3 runs to 16 residues. The CDR3 DNA sequence: TGCGCCAGCAGCTTGGGGACAGGGGCGATTAATCAGCCCCAGCATTTT. Translating gives CASSLGTGAINQPQHF.

This clone came up a few times. The chain couples TRBV5-6 to TRBJ2-3, with a possible D match to TRBD2 (6 bases). Germline V gives CDR1 SGHDT, CDR2 YYEEEE. The CDR3 contains 14 residues. V was pared by 3 bases and J by 3 bases, with 11 bases between. CDR3 in amino acids: CASSSEAGTDTQYF. The CDR3 DNA reads as TGTGCCAGCAGCTCTGAGGCGGGAACAGATACGCAGTATTTT.

This chain joins TRBV30 and TRBJ2-1; no firm D call. Germline V gene lookup returns CDR1 GTSNPN and CDR2 SVGIG (reference sequence). The V end lost 5 bases, the J end lost 6 bases, and 11 bases lay between the germline ends. This CDR3 has 12 residues. CDR3 in DNA: TGTGCCTGGTCTACCGGGCTCAATGAGCAGTTCTTC. This codes for CAWSTGLNEQFF.

This chain connects TRBV29-1 to TRBJ2-2; 8 nucleotides match TRBD1. Germline V lookup: CDR1 SQVTM, CDR2 ANQGSEA. The CDR3 has 12 amino acids. This CDR3 reads CSGTGFSGELFF. Here the CDR3 DNA reads TGCAGTGGGACAGGTTTTTCCGGGGAGCTGTTTTTT.